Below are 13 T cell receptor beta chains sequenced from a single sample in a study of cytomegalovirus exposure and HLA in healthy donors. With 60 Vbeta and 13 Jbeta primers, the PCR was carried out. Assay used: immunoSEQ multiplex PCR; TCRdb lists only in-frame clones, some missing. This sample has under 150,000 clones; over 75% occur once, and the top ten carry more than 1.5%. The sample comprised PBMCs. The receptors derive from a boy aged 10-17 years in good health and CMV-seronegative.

In DNA, the CDR3 is TGTGCCAGCAGCTTGGGGACTAGCGGGGGCCAAGAGACCCAGTACTTC. It specifies CASSLGTSGGQETQYF. This chain uses TRBV5-6 with TRBJ2-5; TRBD2 agrees at 13 bases. Looked up from germline, CDR1 is SGHDT and CDR2 is YYEEEE. J was trimmed by 1 base and V by 0 bases; bases with no gene match: 0. The CDR3 spans 16 residues.

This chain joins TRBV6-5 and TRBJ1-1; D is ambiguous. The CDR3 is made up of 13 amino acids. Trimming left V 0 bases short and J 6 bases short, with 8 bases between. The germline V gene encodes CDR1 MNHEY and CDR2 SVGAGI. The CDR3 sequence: CASSYSISAEAFF. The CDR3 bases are TGTGCCAGCAGTTACTCAATCTCCGCTGAAGCTTTCTTT.

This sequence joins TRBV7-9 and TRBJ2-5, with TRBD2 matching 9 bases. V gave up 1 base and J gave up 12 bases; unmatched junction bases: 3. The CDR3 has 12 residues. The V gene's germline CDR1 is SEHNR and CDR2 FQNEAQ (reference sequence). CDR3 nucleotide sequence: TGTGCCAGCAGCTTAGTAGGCGGGGGGGAGTACTTC. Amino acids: CASSLVGGGEYF.

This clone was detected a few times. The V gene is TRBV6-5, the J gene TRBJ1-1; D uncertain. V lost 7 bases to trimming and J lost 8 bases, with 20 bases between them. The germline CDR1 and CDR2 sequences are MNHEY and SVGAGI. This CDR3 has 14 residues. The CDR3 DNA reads TGTGCCAGCACCGTCGGCTGGGGAGCGGCCGAAGCTTTCTTT. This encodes CASTVGWGAAEAFF.

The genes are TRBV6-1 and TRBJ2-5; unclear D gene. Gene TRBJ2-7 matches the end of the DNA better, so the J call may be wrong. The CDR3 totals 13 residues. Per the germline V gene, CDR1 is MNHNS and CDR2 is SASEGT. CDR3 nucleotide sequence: TGTGCCAGCAGAAACGAGGAAACCTACGAGCAGTACTTC. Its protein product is CASRNEETYEQYF.

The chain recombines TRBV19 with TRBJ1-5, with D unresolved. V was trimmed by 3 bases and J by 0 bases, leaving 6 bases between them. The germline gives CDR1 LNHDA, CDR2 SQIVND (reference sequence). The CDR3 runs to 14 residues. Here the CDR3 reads CASSIYDSNQPQHF. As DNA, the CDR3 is TGTGCCAGTAGTATCTACGATAGCAATCAGCCCCAGCATTTT.

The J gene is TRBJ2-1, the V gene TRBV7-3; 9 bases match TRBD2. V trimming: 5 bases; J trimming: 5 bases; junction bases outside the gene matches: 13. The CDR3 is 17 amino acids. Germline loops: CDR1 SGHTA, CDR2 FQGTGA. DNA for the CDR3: TGTGCCAGCAGCCCATGGATAGCGGGGGCCCTAGACAATGAGCAGTTCTTC. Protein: CASSPWIAGALDNEQFF.

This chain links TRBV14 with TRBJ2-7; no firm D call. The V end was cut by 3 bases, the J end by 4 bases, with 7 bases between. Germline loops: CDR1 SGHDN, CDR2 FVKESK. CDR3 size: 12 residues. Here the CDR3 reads CASSQRAYEQYF. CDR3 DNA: TGTGCCAGCAGCCAGAGAGCATACGAGCAGTACTTC.

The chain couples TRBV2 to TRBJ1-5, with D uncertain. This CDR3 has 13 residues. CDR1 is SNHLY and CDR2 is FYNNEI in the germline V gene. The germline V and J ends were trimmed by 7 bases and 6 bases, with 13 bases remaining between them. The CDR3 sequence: CASKWAAGQPQHF. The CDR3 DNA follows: TGTGCCAGCAAATGGGCCGCTGGTCAGCCCCAGCATTTT.

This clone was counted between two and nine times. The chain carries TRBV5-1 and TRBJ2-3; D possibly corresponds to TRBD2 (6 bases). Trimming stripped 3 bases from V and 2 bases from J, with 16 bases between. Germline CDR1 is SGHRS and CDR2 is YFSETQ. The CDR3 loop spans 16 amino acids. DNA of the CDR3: TGCGCCAGCAGCTCCTCCCCCCGGGGGAACACAGATACGCAGTATTTT. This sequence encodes CASSSSPRGNTDTQYF.

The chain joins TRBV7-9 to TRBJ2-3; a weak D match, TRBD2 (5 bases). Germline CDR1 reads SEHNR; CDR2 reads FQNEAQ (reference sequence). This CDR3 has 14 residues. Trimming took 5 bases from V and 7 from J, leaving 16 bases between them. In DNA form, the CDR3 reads TGTGCCAGCAGCCCGGACTCAAAGTGGTATACGCAGTATTTT. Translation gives CASSPDSKWYTQYF.

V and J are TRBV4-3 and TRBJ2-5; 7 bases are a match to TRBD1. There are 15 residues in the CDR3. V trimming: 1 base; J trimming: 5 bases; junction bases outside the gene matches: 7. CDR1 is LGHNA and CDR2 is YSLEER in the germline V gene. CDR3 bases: TGCGCCAGCAGCCAAGGGCAGGGGGTCGGGGAGACCCAGTACTTC. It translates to CASSQGQGVGETQYF.

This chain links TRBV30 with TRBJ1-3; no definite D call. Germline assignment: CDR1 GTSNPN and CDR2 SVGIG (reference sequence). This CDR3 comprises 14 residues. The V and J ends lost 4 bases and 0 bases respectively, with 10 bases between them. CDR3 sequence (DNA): TGTGCCTGGACTGAGGGCGGCTCTGGAAACACCATATATTTT. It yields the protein CAWTEGGSGNTIYF.